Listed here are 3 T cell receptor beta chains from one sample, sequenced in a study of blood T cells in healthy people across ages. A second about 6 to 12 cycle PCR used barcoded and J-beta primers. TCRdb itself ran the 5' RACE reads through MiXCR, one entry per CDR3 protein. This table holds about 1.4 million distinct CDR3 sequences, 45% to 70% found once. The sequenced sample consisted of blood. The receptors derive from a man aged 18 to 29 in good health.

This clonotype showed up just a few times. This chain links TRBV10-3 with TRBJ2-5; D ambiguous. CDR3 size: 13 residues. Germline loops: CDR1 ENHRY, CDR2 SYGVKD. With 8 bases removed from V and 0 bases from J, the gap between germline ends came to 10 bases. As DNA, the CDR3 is TGTGCCATCTCTGACCTGTACCAAGAGACCCAGTACTTC. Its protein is CAISDLYQETQYF.

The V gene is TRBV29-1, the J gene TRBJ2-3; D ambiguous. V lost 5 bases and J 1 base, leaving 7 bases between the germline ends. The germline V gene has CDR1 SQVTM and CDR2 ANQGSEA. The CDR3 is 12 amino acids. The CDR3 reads CSVMFGTDTQYF. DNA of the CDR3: TGCAGCGTTATGTTTGGCACAGATACGCAGTATTTT.

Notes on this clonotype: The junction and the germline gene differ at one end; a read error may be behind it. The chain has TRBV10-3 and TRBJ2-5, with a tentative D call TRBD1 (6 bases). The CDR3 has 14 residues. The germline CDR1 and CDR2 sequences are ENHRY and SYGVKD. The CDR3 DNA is TGTACCATCAGTGAGACGCGGACAGAAGAGACCCAGTACTTC. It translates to CTISETRTEETQYF.